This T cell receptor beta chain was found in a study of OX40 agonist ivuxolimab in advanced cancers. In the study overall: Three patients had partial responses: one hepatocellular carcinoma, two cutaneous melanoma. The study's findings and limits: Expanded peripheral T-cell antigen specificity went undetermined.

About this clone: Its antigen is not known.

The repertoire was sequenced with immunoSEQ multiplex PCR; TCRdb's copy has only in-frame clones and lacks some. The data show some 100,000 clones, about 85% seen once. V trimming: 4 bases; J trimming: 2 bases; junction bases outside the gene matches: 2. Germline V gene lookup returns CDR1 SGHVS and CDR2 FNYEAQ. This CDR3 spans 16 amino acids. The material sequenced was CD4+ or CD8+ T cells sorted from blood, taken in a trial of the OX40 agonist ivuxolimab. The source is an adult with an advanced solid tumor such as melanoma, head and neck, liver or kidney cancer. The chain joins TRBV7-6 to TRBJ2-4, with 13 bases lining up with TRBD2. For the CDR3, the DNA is TGTGCCAGCAGCTCCGGGACTAGCGGGACCAAAAACATTCAGTACTTC. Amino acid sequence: CASSSGTSGTKNIQYF.